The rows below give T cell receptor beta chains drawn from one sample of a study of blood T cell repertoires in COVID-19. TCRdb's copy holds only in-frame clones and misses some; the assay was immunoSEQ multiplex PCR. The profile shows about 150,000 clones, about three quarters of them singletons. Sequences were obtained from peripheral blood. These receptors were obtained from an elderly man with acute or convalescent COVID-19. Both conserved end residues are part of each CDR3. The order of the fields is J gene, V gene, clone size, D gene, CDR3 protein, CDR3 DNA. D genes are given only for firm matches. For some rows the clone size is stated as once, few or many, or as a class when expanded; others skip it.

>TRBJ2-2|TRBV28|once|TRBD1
CASIKTGSNTGELFF
TGTGCCAGCATAAAGACAGGGTCGAACACCGGGGAGCTGTTTTTT
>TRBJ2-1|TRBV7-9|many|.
CASSVQASYNEQFF
TGTGCCAGCAGCGTACAGGCTTCCTACAATGAGCAGTTCTTC
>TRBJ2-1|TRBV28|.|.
CASSSDRNEQFF
TGTGCCAGCAGTTCGGACAGAAATGAGCAGTTCTTC
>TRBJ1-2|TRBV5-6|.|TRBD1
CASSFDRVNYGYTF
TGTGCCAGCAGCTTCGACAGGGTCAACTATGGCTACACCTTC
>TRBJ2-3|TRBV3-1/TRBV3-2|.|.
CASSPWPIGTQYF
TGTGCCAGCAGTCCTTGGCCCATTGGTACGCAGTATTTT
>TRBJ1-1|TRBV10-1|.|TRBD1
CASRKDRGIRNTEAFF
TGCGCCAGCAGGAAGGACAGGGGGATAAGAAACACTGAAGCTTTCTTT
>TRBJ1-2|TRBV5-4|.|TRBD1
CASSYPGTGIVGYTF
TGTGCCAGCAGCTACCCCGGGACAGGGATAGTTGGCTACACCTTC
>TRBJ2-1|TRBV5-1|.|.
CASSLGRQPSSYNEQFF
TGCGCCAGCAGCTTGGGAAGACAGCCCAGCTCCTACAATGAGCAGTTCTTC
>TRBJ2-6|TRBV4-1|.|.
CASSQDFFRQGTGANVLTF
TGCGCCAGCAGCCAAGATTTTTTCCGGCAGGGGACTGGGGCCAACGTCCTGACTTTC
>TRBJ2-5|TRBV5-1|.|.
CASRREYQETQYF
TGCGCCAGCAGGAGGGAGTACCAAGAGACCCAGTACTTC
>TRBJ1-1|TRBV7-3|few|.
CASSLTGGRTEAFF
TGTGCCAGCAGCTTAACGGGAGGACGGACTGAAGCTTTCTTT
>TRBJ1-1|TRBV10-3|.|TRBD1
CAISEGGQGSTEAFF
TGTGCCATCAGTGAGGGAGGACAGGGAAGCACTGAAGCTTTCTTT
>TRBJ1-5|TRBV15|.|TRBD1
CATSRSRGQNQPQHF
TGTGCCACCAGCAGAAGCAGGGGGCAAAATCAGCCCCAGCATTTT
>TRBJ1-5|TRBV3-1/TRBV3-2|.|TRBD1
CASSPTGVSNQPQHF
TGTGCCAGCAGCCCGACAGGGGTTAGCAATCAGCCCCAGCATTTT
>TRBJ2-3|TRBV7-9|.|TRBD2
CASSRSGGASDTQYF
TGTGCCAGCAGCCGTAGCGGGGGGGCGTCAGATACGCAGTATTTT
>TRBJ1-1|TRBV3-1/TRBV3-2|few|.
CASSSRQPTEAFF
TGTGCCAGCAGCTCCCGACAGCCCACTGAAGCTTTCTTT
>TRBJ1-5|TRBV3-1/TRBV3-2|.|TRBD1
CASSQGVGQGLPQHF
TGTGCCAGCAGCCAAGGAGTGGGACAGGGTTTGCCCCAGCATTTT
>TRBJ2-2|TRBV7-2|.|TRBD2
CASSWTSGLNTGELFF
TGTGCCAGCAGCTGGACTAGCGGATTGAACACCGGGGAGCTGTTTTTT
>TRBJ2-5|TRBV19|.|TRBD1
CASSLDLAGGETQYF
TGTGCCAGTAGTCTCGACTTGGCAGGGGGAGAGACCCAGTACTTC
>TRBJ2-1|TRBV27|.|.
CASSRRLWPSAPSSYNEQFF
TGTGCCAGCAGCCGTCGTTTGTGGCCTAGCGCTCCTAGCTCCTACAATGAGCAGTTCTTC
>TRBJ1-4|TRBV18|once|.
CASSSKIRGEKLFF
TGTGCCAGCTCATCAAAAATCAGGGGCGAAAAACTGTTTTTT
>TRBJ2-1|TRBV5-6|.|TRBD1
CASSLKGQGYNEQFF
TGTGCCAGCAGCTTGAAGGGACAGGGGTACAATGAGCAGTTCTTC
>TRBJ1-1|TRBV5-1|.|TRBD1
CASSLRDSPVMNTEAFF
TGCGCCAGCAGCTTGCGGGACAGTCCAGTTATGAACACTGAAGCTTTCTTT
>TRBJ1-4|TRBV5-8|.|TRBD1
CASSLLPGTGTLIAEKLFF
TGTGCCAGCAGCCTCCTCCCGGGGACAGGGACACTAATTGCCGAAAAACTGTTTTTT
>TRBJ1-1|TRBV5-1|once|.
CASSLQGSNTEAFF
TGCGCCAGCAGCTTACAGGGATCGAACACTGAAGCTTTCTTT
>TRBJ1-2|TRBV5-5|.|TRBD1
CASSTGTGEDYGYTF
TGTGCCAGCAGCACCGGGACAGGGGAGGACTATGGCTACACCTTC
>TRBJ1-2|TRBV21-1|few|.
CASSTNYGYTF
TGTGCCAGCAGCACGAACTATGGCTACACCTTC
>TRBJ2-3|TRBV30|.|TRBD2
CASALGGADTQYF
TGTGCCTCTGCTTTGGGGGGGGCAGATACGCAGTATTTT
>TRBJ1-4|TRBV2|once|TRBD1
CASRPGQGATNEKLFF
TGTGCCAGCAGACCGGGACAGGGGGCAACTAATGAAAAACTGTTTTTT
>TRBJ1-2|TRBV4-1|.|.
CASSQERGGPYGYTF
TGCGCCAGCAGCCAAGAAAGGGGGGGGCCCTATGGCTACACCTTC
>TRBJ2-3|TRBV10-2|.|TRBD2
CASRSFAGVRDTQYF
TGCGCCAGTAGGTCTTTTGCGGGGGTGAGAGATACGCAGTATTTT
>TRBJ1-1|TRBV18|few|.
CASSPHEQAPEAFF
TGTGCCAGCTCACCACACGAACAGGCCCCTGAAGCTTTCTTT
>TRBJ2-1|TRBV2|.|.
CASTISGEQFF
TGTGCCAGCACGATTAGCGGTGAGCAGTTCTTC
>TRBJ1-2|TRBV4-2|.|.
CASSQASTVSYGYTF
TGTGCCAGCAGCCAAGCCTCGACAGTTTCCTATGGCTACACCTTC
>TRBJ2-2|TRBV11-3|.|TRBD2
CASSLVLASGGNGAGELFF
TGTGCCAGCAGCTTAGTGCTCGCTAGCGGGGGTAACGGTGCCGGGGAGCTGTTTTTT
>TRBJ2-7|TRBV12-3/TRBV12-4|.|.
CASSFLRGYEQYF
TGTGCCAGCAGTTTTCTCCGGGGCTACGAGCAGTACTTC
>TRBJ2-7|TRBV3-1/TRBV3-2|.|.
CASRETGTSSTYEQYF
TGTGCCAGCAGGGAAACCGGGACAAGTAGCACCTACGAGCAGTACTTC
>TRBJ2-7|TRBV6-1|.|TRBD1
CASSELTGGTSYEQYF
TGTGCCAGCAGTGAATTGACAGGGGGTACATCCTACGAGCAGTACTTC
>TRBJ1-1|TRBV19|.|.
CASSLAGNTEAFF
TGTGCCAGTAGTCTGGCGGGGAACACTGAAGCTTTCTTT
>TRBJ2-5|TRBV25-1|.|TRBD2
CASSELGREGETQYF
TGTGCCAGCAGTGAATTGGGCAGGGAGGGAGAGACCCAGTACTTC
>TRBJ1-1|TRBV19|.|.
CASRYRQGPMNTEAFF
TGTGCCAGTAGATATAGGCAGGGCCCCATGAACACTGAAGCTTTCTTT
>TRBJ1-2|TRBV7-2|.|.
CASSLAREGYGYTF
TGTGCCAGCAGCTTAGCCAGGGAGGGCTATGGCTACACCTTC
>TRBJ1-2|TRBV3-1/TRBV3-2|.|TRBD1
CASSQTQGTYGYTF
TGTGCCAGCAGCCAGACACAGGGGACCTATGGCTACACCTTC
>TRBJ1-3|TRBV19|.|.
CASTGTIDGNTIYF
TGTGCCAGTACCGGGACTATAGACGGAAACACCATATATTTT
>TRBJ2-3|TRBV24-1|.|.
CATSGAGDTQYF
TGTGCCACCTCAGGGGCCGGAGATACGCAGTATTTT
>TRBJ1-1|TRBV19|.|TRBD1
CASLTPGTGNTEAFF
TGTGCCAGCCTAACCCCGGGGACAGGAAACACTGAAGCTTTCTTT
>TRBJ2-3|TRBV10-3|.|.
CAISGEATDTQYF
TGTGCCATCAGTGGCGAAGCCACAGATACGCAGTATTTT
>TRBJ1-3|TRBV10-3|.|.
CAISESSGASGNTIYF
TGTGCCATCAGTGAGTCGAGTGGGGCTTCTGGAAACACCATATATTTT
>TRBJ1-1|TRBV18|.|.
CASSPPSRANTEAFF
TGTGCCAGCTCACCCCCCAGCAGGGCGAACACTGAAGCTTTCTTT
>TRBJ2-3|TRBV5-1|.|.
CASSLAVADTQYF
TGCGCCAGCAGCTTGGCGGTAGCTGATACGCAGTATTTT
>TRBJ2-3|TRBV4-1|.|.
CASTVTELTDTQYF
TGCGCCAGCACCGTGACAGAACTCACAGATACGCAGTATTTT
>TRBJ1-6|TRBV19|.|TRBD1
CASSDWGQGDSPLHF
TGTGCCAGTAGTGACTGGGGACAGGGGGATTCACCCCTCCACTTT
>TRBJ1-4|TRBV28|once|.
CASSLQGATNEKLFF
TGTGCCAGCAGTTTGCAGGGTGCAACTAATGAAAAACTGTTTTTT
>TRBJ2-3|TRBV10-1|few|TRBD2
CASSLDWTSGDTDTQYF
TGCGCCAGCAGCTTAGACTGGACTAGCGGGGACACAGATACGCAGTATTTT
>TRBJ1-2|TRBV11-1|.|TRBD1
CASSKVPGQGGGYTF
TGTGCCAGCAGCAAAGTCCCGGGACAGGGTGGAGGCTACACCTTC
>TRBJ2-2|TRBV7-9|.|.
CASSMGQNTGELFF
TGTGCCAGCAGTATGGGACAGAACACCGGGGAGCTGTTTTTT